This TCR beta chain came from a study of T cells expressing NK-cell markers. Looking at the study overall: Sorted CD3+CD56+NKG2C+, CD3+CD56+NKG2C- and CD3+CD56-NKG2C+ T cells supplied TCR beta repertoires. The authors sequenced eight donors, of whom seven were HCMV-seropositive and one was seronegative.

CDR1 and CDR2 (germline): MNHEY, SMNVEV (reference sequence). CDR3 length: 18 amino acids. One entry per CDR3 protein, without DNA, is what TCRdb gives after re-calling the 5' RACE reads. The sample totals 500,000 or so distinct CDR3 sequences; its top ten clones hold 3.5% to 4.5%. J is TRBJ2-1 and V is TRBV27; TCRdb returns TRBD2, unconfirmable since there is no DNA. This clonotype was sampled from a man between 18 and 29 years old in good health. The source material was blood T cells: a sorted CD56 or NKG2C T cell subset, CD4+ or CD8+ T cells, or bulk PBMC T cells (not recorded which). The chain's CDR3 is CASTRRPTSGGLHNEQFF.